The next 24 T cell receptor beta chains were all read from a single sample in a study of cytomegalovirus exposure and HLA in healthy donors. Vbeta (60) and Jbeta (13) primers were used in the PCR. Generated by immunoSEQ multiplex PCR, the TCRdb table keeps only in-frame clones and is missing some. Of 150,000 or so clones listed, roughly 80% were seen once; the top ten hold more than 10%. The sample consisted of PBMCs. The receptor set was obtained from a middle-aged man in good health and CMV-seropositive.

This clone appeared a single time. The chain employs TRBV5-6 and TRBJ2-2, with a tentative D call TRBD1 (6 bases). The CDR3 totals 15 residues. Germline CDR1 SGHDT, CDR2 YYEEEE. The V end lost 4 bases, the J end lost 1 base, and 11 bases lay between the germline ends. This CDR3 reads CASSRRTVNTGELFF. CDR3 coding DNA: TGTGCCAGCAGCCGGAGGACAGTGAACACCGGGGAGCTGTTTTTT.

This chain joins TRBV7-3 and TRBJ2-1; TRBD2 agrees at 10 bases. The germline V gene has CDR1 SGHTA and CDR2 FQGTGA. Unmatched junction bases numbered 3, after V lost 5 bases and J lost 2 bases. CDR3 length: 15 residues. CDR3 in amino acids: CASSPLAGAYNEQFF. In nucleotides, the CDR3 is TGTGCCAGCAGCCCTCTAGCGGGGGCCTACAATGAGCAGTTCTTC.

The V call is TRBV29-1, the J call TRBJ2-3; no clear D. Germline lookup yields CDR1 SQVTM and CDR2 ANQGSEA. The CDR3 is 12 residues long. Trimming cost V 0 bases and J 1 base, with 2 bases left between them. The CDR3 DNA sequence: TGCAGCGTTGAAGACGGCACAGATACGCAGTATTTT. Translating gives CSVEDGTDTQYF.

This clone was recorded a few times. CDR3 coding DNA: TGTGCCAGCAGAGTAGAAGGGAGCGGTTACGAGCAGTACTTC. Its protein product is CASRVEGSGYEQYF. The J gene is TRBJ2-7, the V gene TRBV5-4; D is perhaps TRBD2 (5 bases). Deletions cut 5 bases from V and 4 bases from J, with 16 bases between. CDR1 is SGHNT, CDR2 YYREEE, per germline (reference sequence). The CDR3 has 14 amino acids.

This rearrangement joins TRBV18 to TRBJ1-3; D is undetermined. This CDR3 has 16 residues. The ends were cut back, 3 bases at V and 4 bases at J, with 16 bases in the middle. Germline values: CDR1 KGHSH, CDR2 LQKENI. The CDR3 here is CASSPAVDVFGNTIYF. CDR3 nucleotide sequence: TGTGCCAGCTCACCGGCGGTCGACGTGTTCGGAAACACCATATATTTT.

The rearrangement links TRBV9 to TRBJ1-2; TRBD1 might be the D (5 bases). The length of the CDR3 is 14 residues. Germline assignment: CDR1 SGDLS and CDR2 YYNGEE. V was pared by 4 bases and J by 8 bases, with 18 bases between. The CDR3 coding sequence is TGTGCCAGCAGCCCGGATGTGGGGGAGGGAGGCTACACCTTC. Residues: CASSPDVGEGGYTF.

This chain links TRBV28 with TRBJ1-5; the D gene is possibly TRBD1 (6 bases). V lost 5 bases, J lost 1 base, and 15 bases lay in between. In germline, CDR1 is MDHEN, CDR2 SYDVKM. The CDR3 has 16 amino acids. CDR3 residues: CASSPPTGSSNQPQHF. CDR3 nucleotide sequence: TGTGCCAGCAGTCCTCCGACAGGATCCAGCAATCAGCCCCAGCATTTT.

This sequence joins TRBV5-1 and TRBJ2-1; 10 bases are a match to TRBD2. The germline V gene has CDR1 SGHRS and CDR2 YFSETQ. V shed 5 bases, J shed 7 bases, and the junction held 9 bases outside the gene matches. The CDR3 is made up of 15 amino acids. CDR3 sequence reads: CASSRGLAGVNEQFF. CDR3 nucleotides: TGCGCCAGCAGTAGGGGGCTAGCGGGAGTGAATGAGCAGTTCTTC.

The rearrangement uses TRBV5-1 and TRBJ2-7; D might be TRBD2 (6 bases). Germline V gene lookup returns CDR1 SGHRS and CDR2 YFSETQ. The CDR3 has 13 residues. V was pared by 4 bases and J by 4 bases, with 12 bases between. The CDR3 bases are TGCGCCAGCAGCCCTGGGGAGGCTTACGAGCAGTACTTC. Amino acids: CASSPGEAYEQYF.

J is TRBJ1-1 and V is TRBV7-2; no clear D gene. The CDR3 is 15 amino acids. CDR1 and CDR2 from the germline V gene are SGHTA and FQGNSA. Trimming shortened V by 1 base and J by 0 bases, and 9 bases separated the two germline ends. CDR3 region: CASSLEPPLNTEAFF. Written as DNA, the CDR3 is TGTGCCAGCAGCTTAGAGCCCCCCTTGAACACTGAAGCTTTCTTT.

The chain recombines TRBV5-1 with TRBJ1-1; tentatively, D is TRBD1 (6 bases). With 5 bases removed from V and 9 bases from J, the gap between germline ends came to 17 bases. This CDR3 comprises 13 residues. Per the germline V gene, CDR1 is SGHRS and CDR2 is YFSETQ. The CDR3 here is CASRQVPGEKAFF. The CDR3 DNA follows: TGCGCCAGCAGGCAAGTTCCAGGGGAAAAAGCTTTCTTT.

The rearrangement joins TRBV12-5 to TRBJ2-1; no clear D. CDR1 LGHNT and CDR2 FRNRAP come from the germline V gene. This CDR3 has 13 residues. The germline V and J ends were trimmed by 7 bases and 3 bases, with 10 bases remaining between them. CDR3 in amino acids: CASAPDNYNEQFF. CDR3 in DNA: TGTGCTAGTGCCCCCGACAACTACAATGAGCAGTTCTTC.

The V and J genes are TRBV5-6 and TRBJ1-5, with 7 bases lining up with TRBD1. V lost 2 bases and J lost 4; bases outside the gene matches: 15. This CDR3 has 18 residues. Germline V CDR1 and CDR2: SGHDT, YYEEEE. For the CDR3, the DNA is TGTGCCAGCAGCTTAAGGATCCCATGGGGACAGCTGAATCAGCCCCAGCATTTT. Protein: CASSLRIPWGQLNQPQHF.

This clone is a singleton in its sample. CDR3 protein: CASSPREGGANVLTF. In DNA form, the CDR3 reads TGTGCCAGCAGCCCTAGAGAGGGCGGGGCCAACGTCCTGACTTTC. The chain carries TRBV5-4 and TRBJ2-6, with D possibly TRBD2 on 5 matching bases. This CDR3 region has 15 residues. Looked up from germline, CDR1 is SGHNT and CDR2 is YYREEE (reference sequence). V was trimmed by 4 bases and J by 4 bases, leaving 12 bases between them. Using reference TRBV5-4 and TRBJ2-6 for the parts outside the CDR3, the full variable domain is ETGVTQSPTHLIKTRGQQVTLRCSSQSGHNTVSWYQQALGQGPQFIFQYYREEENGRGNFPPRFSGLQFPNYSSELNVNALELDDSALYLCASSPREGGANVLTFGAGSRLTVL.

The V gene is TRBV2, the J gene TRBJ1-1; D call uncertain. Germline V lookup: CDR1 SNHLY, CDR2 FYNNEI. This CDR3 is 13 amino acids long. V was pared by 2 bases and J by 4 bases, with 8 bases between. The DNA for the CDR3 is TGTGCCAGCAGTGAATTGAGTAGCACTGAAGCTTTCTTT. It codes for CASSELSSTEAFF.

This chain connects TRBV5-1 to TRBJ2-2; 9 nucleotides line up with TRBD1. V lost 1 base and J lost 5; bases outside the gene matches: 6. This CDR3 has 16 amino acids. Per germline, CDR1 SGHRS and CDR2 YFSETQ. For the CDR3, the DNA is TGCGCCAGCAGCTTGATGGGACAGGGAGGGACCGGGGAGCTGTTTTTT. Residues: CASSLMGQGGTGELFF.

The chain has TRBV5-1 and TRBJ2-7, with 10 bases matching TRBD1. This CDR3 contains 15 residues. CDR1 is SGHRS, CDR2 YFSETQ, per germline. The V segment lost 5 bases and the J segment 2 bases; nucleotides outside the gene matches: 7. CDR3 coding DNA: TGCGCCAGCAGTACCCCCGACAGGGGGCCCTACGAGCAGTACTTC. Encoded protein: CASSTPDRGPYEQYF.

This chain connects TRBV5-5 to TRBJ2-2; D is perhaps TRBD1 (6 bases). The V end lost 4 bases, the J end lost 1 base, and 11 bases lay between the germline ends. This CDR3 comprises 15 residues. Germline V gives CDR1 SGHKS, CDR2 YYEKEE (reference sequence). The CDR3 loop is CASSQDSQNTGELFF. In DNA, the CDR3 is TGTGCCAGCAGCCAGGACAGTCAGAACACCGGGGAGCTGTTTTTT. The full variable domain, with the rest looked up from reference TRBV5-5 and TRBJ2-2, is DAGVTQSPTHLIKTRGQQVTLRCSPISGHKSVSWYQQVLGQGPQFIFQYYEKEERGRGNFPDRFSARQFPNYSSELNVNALLLGDSALYLCASSQDSQNTGELFFGEGSRLTVL.

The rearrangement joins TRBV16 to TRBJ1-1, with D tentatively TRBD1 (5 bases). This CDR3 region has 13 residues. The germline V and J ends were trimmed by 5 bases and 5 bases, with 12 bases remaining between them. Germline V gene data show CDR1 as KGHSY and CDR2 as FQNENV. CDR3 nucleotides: TGTGCCAGCAGCTATGGGGGGGGGACTGAAGCTTTCTTT. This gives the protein CASSYGGGTEAFF.

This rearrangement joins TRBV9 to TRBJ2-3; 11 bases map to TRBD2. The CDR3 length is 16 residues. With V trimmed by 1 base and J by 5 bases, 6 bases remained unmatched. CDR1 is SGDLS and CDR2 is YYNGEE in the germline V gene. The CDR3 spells CASSVTLAGGGDTQYF. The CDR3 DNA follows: TGTGCCAGCAGCGTAACCCTAGCGGGAGGAGGAGATACGCAGTATTTT.

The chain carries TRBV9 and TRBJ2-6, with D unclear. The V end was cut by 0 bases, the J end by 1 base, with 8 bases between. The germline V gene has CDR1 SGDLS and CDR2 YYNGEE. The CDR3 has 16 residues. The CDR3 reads CASSVAGRSGANVLTF. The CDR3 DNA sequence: TGTGCCAGCAGCGTAGCTGGTAGATCTGGGGCCAACGTCCTGACTTTC.

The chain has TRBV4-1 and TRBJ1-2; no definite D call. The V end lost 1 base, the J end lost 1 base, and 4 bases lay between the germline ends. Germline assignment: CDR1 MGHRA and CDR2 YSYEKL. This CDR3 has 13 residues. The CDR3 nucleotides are TGCGCCAGCAGCCAAGCGAGTAACTATGGCTACACCTTC. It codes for CASSQASNYGYTF.

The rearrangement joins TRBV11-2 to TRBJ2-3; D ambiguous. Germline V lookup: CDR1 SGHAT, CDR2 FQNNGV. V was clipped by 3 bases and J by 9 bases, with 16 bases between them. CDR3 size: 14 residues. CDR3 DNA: TGTGCCAGCAGCTTTAGGCACGGCGGATCCACGCAGTATTTT. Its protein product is CASSFRHGGSTQYF.

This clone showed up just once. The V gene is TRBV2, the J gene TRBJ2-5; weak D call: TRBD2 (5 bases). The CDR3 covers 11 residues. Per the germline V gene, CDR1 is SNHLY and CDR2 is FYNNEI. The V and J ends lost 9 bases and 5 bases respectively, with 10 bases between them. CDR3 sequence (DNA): TGTGCCAGGAGAGAGCGGGAGACCCAGTACTTC. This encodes CARRERETQYF. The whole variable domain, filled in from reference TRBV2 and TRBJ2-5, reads EPEVTQTPSHQVTQMGQEVILRCVPISNHLYFYWYRQILGQKVEFLVSFYNNEISEKSEIFDDQFSVERPDGSNFTLKIRSTKLEDSAMYFCARRERETQYFGPGTRLLVL.